The 7 T cell receptor beta chains in this list originate from one sample, sequenced in a study of siplizumab effects on memory and regulatory T cells. Method: immunoSEQ multiplex PCR; TCRdb's copy keeps in-frame clones and lacks some. The sample shows about 100,000 clones, 92% of them seen only once. The sample consisted of Tregs sorted from blood. The receptors originated from a human donor in good health.

This chain uses TRBV7-8 with TRBJ2-5, with 16 bases aligning to TRBD2. Germline CDR1 and CDR2: SGHVS and FQNEAQ. V was pared by 1 base and J by 3 bases, with 11 bases of the junction left unmatched. The CDR3 loop spans 20 amino acids. The CDR3 coding sequence is TGTGCCAGCAGCTTAGGGGGACTAGCGGGAGGGTTTGATTTTGAAGAGACCCAGTACTTC. Protein: CASSLGGLAGGFDFEETQYF.

The chain couples TRBV4-1 to TRBJ2-5; D unclear. The V end lost 1 base, the J end lost 3 bases, and 3 bases lay between the germline ends. Germline V gives CDR1 MGHRA, CDR2 YSYEKL. The CDR3 has 12 amino acids. CDR3 region: CASSQVEETQYF. CDR3 bases: TGCGCCAGCAGCCAAGTAGAAGAGACCCAGTACTTC.

This chain uses TRBV7-6 with TRBJ2-1, with 9 bases fitting TRBD1. CDR1 is SGHVS and CDR2 is FNYEAQ in the germline V gene. This CDR3 is built from 14 residues. The V gene end was trimmed by 5 bases and the J gene end by 5 bases; junction bases not matched to a gene: 4. CDR3 bases: TGTGCCAGCAGCCTAGACAGGGGGAACAATGAGCAGTTCTTC. Translation: CASSLDRGNNEQFF.

The chain uses TRBV11-2 and TRBJ2-5; 11 nucleotides line up with TRBD2. In germline, CDR1 is SGHAT, CDR2 FQNNGV. V shed 5 bases, J shed 4 bases, and the junction held 6 bases outside the gene matches. There are 15 residues in the CDR3. As DNA, the CDR3 is TGTGCCAGCAGCGTACTAGCGGGAGTCCCAGAGACCCAGTACTTC. Translating gives CASSVLAGVPETQYF.

The rearrangement joins TRBV6-6 to TRBJ2-6, with 8 positions matching TRBD1. Trimming cost V 6 bases and J 0 bases; bases outside gene matches: 1. The CDR3 spans 15 residues. Germline CDR1 is MNHNY and CDR2 is SVGAGI (reference sequence). The CDR3 spells CASRTGGSGANVLTF. CDR3 DNA sequence: TGTGCCAGCAGAACAGGGGGCTCTGGGGCCAACGTCCTGACTTTC.

This clone is a singleton in its sample. V gene TRBV27 combines with J gene TRBJ2-7; TRBD1 is a possible D gene (5 bases). Germline V gives CDR1 MNHEY, CDR2 SMNVEV (reference sequence). Trimming shortened V by 1 base and J by 7 bases, and 14 bases separated the two germline ends. CDR3 length: 14 amino acids. Here the CDR3 reads CASSLWARVGEQYF. The CDR3 region has the DNA TGTGCCAGCAGTTTATGGGCCAGGGTGGGGGAGCAGTACTTC.

The chain employs TRBV28 and TRBJ1-5, with D maybe TRBD1 (5 bases). This CDR3 region has 13 residues. CDR1 is MDHEN, CDR2 SYDVKM, per germline. V shed 2 bases and J shed 4 bases, with 6 bases lying between them. This chain's CDR3 is CASSLDRNQPQHF. The CDR3 coding sequence is TGTGCCAGCAGTTTAGACAGAAATCAGCCCCAGCATTTT.